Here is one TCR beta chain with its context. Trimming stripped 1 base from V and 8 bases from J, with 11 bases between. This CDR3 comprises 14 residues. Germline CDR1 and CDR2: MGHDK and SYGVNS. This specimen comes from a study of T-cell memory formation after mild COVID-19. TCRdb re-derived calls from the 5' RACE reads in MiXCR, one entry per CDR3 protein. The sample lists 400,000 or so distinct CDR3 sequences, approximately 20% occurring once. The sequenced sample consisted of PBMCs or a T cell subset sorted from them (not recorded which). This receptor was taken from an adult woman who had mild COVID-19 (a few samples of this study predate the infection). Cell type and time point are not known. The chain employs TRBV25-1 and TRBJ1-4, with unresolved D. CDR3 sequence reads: CASSESRAGEKLFF. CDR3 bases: TGTGCCAGCAGTGAATCGAGGGCGGGCGAAAAACTGTTTTTT.